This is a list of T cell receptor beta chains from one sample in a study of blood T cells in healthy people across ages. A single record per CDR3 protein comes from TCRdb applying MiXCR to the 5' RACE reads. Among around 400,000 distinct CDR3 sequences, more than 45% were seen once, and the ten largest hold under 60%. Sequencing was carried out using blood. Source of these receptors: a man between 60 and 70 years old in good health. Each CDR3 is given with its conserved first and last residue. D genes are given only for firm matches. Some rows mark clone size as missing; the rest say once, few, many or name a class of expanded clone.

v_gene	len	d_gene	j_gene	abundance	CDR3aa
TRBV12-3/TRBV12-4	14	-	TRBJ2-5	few	CASSFGGLQETQYF
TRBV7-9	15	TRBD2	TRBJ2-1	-	CASSSPGGGFREQFF
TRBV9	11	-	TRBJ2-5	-	CASTVGGTQYF
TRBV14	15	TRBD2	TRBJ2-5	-	CASSLAGTSSGEQYF
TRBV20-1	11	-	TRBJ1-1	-	CSASPGGEAFF
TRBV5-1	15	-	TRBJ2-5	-	CASTALLADEETQYF
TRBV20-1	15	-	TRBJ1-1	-	CSANQAKKMNTEAFF
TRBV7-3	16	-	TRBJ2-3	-	CASSFLVGASTGTQYF
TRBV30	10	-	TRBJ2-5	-	CALRGDEQYF
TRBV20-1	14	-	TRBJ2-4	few	CGLQAGLGKNIQYF
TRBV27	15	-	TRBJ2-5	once	CASSLRGGLAETQYF
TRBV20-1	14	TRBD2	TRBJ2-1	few	CSARGPTSGHEQFF
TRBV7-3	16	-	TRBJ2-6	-	CASSPTPFSGANILTF
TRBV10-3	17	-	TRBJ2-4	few	CAISEASGEGAKNIQYF
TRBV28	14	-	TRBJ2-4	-	CASSLTPSSHIQYF